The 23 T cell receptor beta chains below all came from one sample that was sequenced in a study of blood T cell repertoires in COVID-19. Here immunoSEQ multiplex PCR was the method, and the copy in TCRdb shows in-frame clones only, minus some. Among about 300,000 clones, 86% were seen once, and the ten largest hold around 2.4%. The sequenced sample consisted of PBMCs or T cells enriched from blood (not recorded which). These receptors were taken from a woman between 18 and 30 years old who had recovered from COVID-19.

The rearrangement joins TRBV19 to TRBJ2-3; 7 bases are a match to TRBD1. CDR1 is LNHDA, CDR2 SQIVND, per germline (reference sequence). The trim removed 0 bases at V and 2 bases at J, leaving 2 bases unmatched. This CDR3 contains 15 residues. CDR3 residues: CASSIEGQTTDTQYF. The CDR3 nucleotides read TGTGCCAGTAGTATAGAGGGACAGACCACAGATACGCAGTATTTT.

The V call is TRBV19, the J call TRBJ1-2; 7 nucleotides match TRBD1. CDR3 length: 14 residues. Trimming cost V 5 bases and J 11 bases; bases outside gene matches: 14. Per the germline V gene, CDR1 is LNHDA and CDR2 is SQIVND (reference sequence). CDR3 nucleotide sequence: TGTGCCAGTAGTCCGGAAACCTTAAGACAGGGTTACACCTTC. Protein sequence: CASSPETLRQGYTF.

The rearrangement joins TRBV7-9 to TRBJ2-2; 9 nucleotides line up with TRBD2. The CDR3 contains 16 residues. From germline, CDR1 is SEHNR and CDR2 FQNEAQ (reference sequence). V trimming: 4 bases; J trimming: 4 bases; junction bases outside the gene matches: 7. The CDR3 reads CASSSYSGRSTGELFF. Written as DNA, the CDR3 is TGTGCCAGCAGCTCCTATAGCGGGAGATCCACCGGGGAGCTGTTTTTT. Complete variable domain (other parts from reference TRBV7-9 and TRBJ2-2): DTGVSQNPRHKITKRGQNVTFRCDPISEHNRLYWYRQTLGQGPEFLTYFQNEAQLEKSRLLSDRFSAERPKGSFSTLEIQRTEQGDSAMYLCASSSYSGRSTGELFFGEGSRLTVL.

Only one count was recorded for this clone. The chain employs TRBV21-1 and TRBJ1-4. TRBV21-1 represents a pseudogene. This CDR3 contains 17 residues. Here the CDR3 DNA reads TGTGCCAGCAGCAAACAGAGACGGGGAGCAACTAATGAAAAACTGTTTTTT. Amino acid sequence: CASSKQRRGATNEKLFF.

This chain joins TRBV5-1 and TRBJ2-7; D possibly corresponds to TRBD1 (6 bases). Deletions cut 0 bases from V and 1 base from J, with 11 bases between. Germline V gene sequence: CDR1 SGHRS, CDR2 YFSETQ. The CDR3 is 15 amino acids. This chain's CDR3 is CASSLVGGGSYEQYF. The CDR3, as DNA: TGCGCCAGCAGCTTGGTAGGGGGTGGTTCCTACGAGCAGTACTTC.

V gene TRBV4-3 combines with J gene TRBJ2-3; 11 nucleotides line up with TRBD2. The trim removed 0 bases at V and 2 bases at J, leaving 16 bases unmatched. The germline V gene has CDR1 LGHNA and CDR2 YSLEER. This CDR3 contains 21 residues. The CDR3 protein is CASSQDGDLISGGDFTDTQYF. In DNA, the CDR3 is TGCGCCAGCAGCCAAGATGGTGATTTAATTAGCGGGGGGGACTTCACAGATACGCAGTATTTT.

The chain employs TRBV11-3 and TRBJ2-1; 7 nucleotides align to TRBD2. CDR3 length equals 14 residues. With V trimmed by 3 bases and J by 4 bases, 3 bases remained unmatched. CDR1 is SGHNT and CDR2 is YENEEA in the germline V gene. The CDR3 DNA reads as TGTGCCAGCAGCTTCGGCGGGAGTTACAATGAGCAGTTCTTC. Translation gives CASSFGGSYNEQFF.

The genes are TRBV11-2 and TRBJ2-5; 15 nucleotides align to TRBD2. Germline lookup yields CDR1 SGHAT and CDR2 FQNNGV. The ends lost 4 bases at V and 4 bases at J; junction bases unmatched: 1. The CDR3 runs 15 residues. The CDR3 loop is CASSSGLAGGETQYF. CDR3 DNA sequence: TGTGCCAGCAGCTCGGGACTAGCGGGAGGAGAGACCCAGTACTTC.

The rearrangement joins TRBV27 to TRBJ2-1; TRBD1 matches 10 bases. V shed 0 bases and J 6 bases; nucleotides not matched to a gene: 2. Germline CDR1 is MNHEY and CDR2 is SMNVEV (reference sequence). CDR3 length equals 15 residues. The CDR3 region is CASSLSGQGSNEQFF. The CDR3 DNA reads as TGTGCCAGCAGTTTATCGGGACAGGGGTCCAATGAGCAGTTCTTC.

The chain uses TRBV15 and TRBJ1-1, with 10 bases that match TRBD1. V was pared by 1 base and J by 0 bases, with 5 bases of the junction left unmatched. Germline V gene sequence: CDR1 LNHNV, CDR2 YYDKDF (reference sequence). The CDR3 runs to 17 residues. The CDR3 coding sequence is TGTGCCACCAGCAGAGTGGGGACAGGGGACATGAACACTGAAGCTTTCTTT. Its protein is CATSRVGTGDMNTEAFF.

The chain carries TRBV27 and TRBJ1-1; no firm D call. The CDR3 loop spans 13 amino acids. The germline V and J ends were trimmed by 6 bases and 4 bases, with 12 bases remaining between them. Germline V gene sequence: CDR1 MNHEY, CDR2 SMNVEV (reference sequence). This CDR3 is CASRGGFLTEAFF. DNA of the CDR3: TGTGCCAGCAGGGGAGGGTTTCTCACTGAAGCTTTCTTT.

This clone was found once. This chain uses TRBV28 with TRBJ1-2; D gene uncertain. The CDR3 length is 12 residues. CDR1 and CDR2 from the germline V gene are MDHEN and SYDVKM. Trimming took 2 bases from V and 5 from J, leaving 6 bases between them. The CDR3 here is CASSLITYGYTF. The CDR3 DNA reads TGTGCCAGCAGTTTAATTACTTATGGCTACACCTTC.

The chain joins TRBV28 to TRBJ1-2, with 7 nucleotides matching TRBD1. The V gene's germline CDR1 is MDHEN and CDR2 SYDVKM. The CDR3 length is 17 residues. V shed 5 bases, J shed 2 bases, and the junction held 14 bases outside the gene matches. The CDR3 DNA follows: TGTGCCAGCAGTCAGATCACGGGACAGATCGTAAACTATGGCTACACCTTC. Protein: CASSQITGQIVNYGYTF.

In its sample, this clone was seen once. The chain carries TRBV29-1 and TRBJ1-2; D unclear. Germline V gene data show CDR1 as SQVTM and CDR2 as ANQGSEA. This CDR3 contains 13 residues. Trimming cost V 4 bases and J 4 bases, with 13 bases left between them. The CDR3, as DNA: TGCAGCGTTGTACCGCTATTTTCCTATGGCTACACCTTC. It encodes CSVVPLFSYGYTF.

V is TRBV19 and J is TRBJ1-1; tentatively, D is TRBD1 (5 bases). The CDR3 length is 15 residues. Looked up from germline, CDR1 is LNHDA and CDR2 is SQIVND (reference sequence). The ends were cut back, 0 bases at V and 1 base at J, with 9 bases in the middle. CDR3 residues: CASSIDERGNTEAFF. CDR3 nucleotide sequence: TGTGCCAGTAGTATAGATGAAAGGGGGAACACTGAAGCTTTCTTT. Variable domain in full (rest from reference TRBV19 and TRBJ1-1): DGGITQSPKYLFRKEGQNVTLSCEQNLNHDAMYWYRQDPGQGLRLIYYSQIVNDFQKGDIAEGYSVSREKKESFPLTVTSAQKNPTAFYLCASSIDERGNTEAFFGQGTRLTVV.

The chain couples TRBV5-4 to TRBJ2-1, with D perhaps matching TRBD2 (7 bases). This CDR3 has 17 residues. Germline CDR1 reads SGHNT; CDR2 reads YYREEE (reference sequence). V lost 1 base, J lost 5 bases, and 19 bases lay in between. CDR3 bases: TGTGCCAGCAGCTTGCTTAAGGTGGGGGGGCCCCACAATGAGCAGTTCTTC. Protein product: CASSLLKVGGPHNEQFF.

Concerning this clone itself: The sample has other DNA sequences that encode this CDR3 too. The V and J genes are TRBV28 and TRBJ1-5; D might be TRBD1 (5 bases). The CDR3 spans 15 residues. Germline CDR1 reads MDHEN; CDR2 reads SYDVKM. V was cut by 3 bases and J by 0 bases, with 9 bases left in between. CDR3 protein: CASSFDSYSNQPQHF. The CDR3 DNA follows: TGTGCCAGCAGTTTCGACAGCTATAGCAATCAGCCCCAGCATTTT.

CDR3 protein: CASSQDVGSYEQFF. The DNA for the CDR3 is TGTGCCAGCAGCCAAGACGTAGGTAGCTATGAGCAGTTCTTC. The chain is built from TRBV14 and TRBJ2-1; D uncertain. The CDR3 has 14 residues. Germline V gives CDR1 SGHDN, CDR2 FVKESK. Deletions cut 0 bases from V and 8 bases from J, with 11 bases between.

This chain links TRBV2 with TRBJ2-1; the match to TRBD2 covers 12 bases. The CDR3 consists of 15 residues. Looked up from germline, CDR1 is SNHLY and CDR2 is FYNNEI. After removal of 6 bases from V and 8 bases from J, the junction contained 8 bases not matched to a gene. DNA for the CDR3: TGTGCCAGCAGCGAACTAGCGGGAGGCATCGATGAGCAGTTCTTC. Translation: CASSELAGGIDEQFF.

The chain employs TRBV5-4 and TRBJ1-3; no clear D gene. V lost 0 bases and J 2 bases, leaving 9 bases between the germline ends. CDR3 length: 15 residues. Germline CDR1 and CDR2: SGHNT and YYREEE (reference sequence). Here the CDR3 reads CASSLEPGAGNTIYF. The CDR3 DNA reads TGTGCCAGCAGCTTGGAGCCAGGCGCTGGAAACACCATATATTTT. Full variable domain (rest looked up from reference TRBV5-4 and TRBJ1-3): ETGVTQSPTHLIKTRGQQVTLRCSSQSGHNTVSWYQQALGQGPQFIFQYYREEENGRGNFPPRFSGLQFPNYSSELNVNALELDDSALYLCASSLEPGAGNTIYFGEGSWLTVV.

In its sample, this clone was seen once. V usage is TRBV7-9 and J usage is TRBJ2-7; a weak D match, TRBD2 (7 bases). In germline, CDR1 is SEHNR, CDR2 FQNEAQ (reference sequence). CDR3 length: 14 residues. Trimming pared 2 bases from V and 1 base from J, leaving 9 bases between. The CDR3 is CASSLRGASYEQYF. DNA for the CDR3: TGTGCCAGCAGCTTACGGGGGGCTTCCTACGAGCAGTACTTC.

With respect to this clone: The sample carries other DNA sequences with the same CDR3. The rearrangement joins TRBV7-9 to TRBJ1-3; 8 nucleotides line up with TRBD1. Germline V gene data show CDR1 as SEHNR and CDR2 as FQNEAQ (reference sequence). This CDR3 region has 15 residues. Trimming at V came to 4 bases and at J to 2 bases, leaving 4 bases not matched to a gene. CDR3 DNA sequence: TGTGCCAGCAGCTCGCAGGGGGCAGCTGGAAACACCATATATTTT. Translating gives CASSSQGAAGNTIYF.

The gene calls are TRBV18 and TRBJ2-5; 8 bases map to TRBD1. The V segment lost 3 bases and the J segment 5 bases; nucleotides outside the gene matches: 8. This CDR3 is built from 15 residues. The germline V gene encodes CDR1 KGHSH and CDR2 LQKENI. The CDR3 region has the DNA TGTGCCAGCTCACCGAGAAGGACAGGGACTGAGACCCAGTACTTC. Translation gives CASSPRRTGTETQYF. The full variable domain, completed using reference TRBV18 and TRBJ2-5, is NAGVMQNPRHLVRRRGQEARLRCSPMKGHSHVYWYRQLPEEGLKFMVYLQKENIIDESGMPKERFSAEFPKEGPSILRIQQVVRGDSAAYFCASSPRRTGTETQYFGPGTRLLVL.